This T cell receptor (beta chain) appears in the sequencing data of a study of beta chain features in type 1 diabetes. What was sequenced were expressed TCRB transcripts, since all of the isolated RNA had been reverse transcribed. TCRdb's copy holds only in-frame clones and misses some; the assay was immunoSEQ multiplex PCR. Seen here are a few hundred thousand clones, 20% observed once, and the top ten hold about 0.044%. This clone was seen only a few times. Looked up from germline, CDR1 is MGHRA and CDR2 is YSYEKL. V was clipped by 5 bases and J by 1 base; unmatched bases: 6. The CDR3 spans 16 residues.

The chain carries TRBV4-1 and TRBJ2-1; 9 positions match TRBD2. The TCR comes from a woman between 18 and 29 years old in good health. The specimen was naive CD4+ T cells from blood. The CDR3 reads CASSSRLAVSYNEQFF. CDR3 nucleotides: TGCGCCAGCAGCTCCCGACTAGCGGTATCCTACAATGAGCAGTTCTTC.